This T cell receptor beta chain comes out of a study of OX40 agonist ivuxolimab in advanced cancers. Study as a whole: The drug used for patients, ivuxolimab, was an agonistic anti-OX40 (CD134) antibody. Participants, roughly 81% male, averaged approximately 56 years of age, ranging from roughly 23 to 90.

Overall study findings and caveats: Dose levels from 0.1 to 3.0 mg/kg saw CD4+ and CD8+ blood T cells expand clonally by week 6.

Clones were sequenced by immunoSEQ multiplex PCR, and TCRdb holds only the in-frame ones, with some missing. The sample holds tens of thousands of clones, around 90% seen once. V was trimmed by 0 bases and J by 1 base, leaving 15 bases between them. CDR3 size: 17 residues. Germline assignment: CDR1 SGHRS and CDR2 YFSETQ. This clone appeared a few times. Its antigen is still unknown. Autoimmune disease history or systemic immunosuppression barred patients. This sequence joins TRBV5-1 and TRBJ2-3; D perhaps matches TRBD2 (7 bases). The TCR was taken from an adult with an advanced solid tumor such as melanoma, head and neck, liver or kidney cancer. The sample in question was CD4+ or CD8+ T cells sorted from blood, obtained in a trial of the OX40 agonist ivuxolimab. CDR3 residues: CASSLEWGGYRTDTQYF. In DNA, the CDR3 is TGCGCCAGCAGCTTGGAGTGGGGGGGCTACCGCACAGATACGCAGTATTTT.